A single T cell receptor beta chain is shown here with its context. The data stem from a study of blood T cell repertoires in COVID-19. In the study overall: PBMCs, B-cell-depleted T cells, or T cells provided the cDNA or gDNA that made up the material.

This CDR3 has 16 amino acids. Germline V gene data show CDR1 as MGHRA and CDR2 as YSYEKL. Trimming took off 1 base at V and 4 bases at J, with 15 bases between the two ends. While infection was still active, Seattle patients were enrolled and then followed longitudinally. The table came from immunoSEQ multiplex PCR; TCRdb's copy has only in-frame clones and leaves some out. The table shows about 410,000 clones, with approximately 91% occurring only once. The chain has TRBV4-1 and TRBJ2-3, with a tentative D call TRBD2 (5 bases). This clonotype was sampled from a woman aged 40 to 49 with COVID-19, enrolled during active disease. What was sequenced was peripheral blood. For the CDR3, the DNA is TGCGCCAGCAGCCAAGTTACGGGGATGCAAGCAGATACGCAGTATTTT. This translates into CASSQVTGMQADTQYF.